These 30 T cell receptor beta chains share one sample of origin, sequenced in a study of CD8 T cells in ankylosing spondylitis. MiXCR was run by TCRdb on the 5' RACE reads, yielding one entry per CDR3 protein. The table has around 330,000 distinct CDR3 sequences, 11% seen once. The sample taken for sequencing was blood, either unsorted or a sorted T cell fraction (not recorded which). These receptors were taken from a female donor with ankylosing spondylitis or in good health (not recorded which).

This clonotype has ten or more counts. V gene TRBV4-1 combines with J gene TRBJ2-2, with D perhaps matching TRBD1 or TRBD2 (5 bases each). Per germline, CDR1 MGHRA and CDR2 YSYEKL. Deletions cut 1 base from V and 3 bases from J, with 9 bases between. There are 15 residues in the CDR3. The CDR3 DNA reads as TGCGCCAGCAGCCAAGCTGGGGGAGACACCGGGGAGCTGTTTTTT. Protein: CASSQAGGDTGELFF.

This clonotype showed up just a few times. The rearrangement joins TRBV28 to TRBJ2-1; TRBD1 or TRBD2 may be the D gene (5 bases each). CDR1 is MDHEN and CDR2 is SYDVKM in the germline V gene. This CDR3 comprises 14 residues. Trimming pared 5 bases from V and 6 bases from J, leaving 14 bases between. CDR3 protein: CASSGTGPPNEQFF. DNA for the CDR3: TGTGCCAGCAGTGGGACGGGGCCACCCAATGAGCAGTTCTTC. The complete variable domain, with remaining parts taken from reference TRBV28 and TRBJ2-1, reads DVKVTQSSRYLVKRTGEKVFLECVQDMDHENMFWYRQDPGLGLRLIYFSYDVKMKEKGDIPEGYSVSREKKERFSLILESASTNQTSMYLCASSGTGPPNEQFFGPGTRLTVL.

In its sample, this clonotype was seen many times. The rearrangement uses TRBV20-1 and TRBJ2-3; TRBD2 aligns across 8 bases. The CDR3 consists of 15 residues. Unmatched junction bases numbered 5, after V lost 0 bases and J lost 3 bases. Germline V gene lookup returns CDR1 DFQATT and CDR2 SNEGSKA (reference sequence). The CDR3 region has the DNA TGCAGTGCTAGAGATTGGGCTAGCGGGACAGATACGCAGTATTTT. Amino acid sequence: CSARDWASGTDTQYF.

This clonotype was observed many times. The chain carries TRBV20-1 and TRBJ2-1; D gene uncertain. V shed 7 bases and J shed 5 bases, with 12 bases lying between them. Germline CDR1 is DFQATT and CDR2 is SNEGSKA (reference sequence). The CDR3 consists of 12 residues. The CDR3 region has the DNA TGCAGTGTAGCTCGACGACACAATGAGCAGTTCTTC. Its translation: CSVARRHNEQFF.

This clonotype occurred a few times. The J gene is TRBJ2-5, the V gene TRBV5-1, with TRBD1 as a possible D gene (6 bases). CDR1 and CDR2 (germline): SGHRS, YFSETQ. The CDR3 runs to 14 residues. Trimming stripped 4 bases from V and 5 bases from J, with 15 bases between. In DNA form, the CDR3 reads TGCGCCAGCAGCCAGGACAGTAACGAGGAGACCCAGTACTTC. It yields the protein CASSQDSNEETQYF.

This clonotype was recorded a few times. V and J are TRBV30 and TRBJ1-5, with 12 nucleotides matching TRBD1. The CDR3 has 17 residues. Trimming took 0 bases from V and 0 from J; bases not matched to a gene: 3. Germline V gene data show CDR1 as GTSNPN and CDR2 as SVGIG (reference sequence). CDR3 DNA: TGTGCCTGGAGTGTGGGACAGGGGGCTTATAGCAATCAGCCCCAGCATTTT. Its protein is CAWSVGQGAYSNQPQHF. The whole variable domain, remainder taken from reference TRBV30 and TRBJ1-5, is SQTIHQWPATLVQPVGSPLSLECTVEGTSNPNLYWYRQAAGRGLQLLFYSVGIGQISSEVPQNLSASRPQDRQFILSSKKLLLSDSGFYLCAWSVGQGAYSNQPQHFGDGTRLSIL.

Only a few counts were recorded for this clonotype. The V and J genes are TRBV12-3 or TRBV12-4 and TRBJ2-3; the D call may be TRBD1 or TRBD2 (6 bases each). Trimming shortened V by 5 bases and J by 6 bases, and 15 bases separated the two germline ends. The CDR3 covers 14 residues. Written as DNA, the CDR3 is TGTGCCAGCAGTCGCCGGGGGCCCCCGGATACGCAGTATTTT. It yields the protein CASSRRGPPDTQYF.

The J gene is TRBJ2-7, the V gene TRBV5-1; no reliable D call. This CDR3 has 14 amino acids. V lost 5 bases to trimming and J lost 6 bases, with 18 bases between them. Germline assignment: CDR1 SGHRS and CDR2 YFSETQ. The CDR3 sequence: CASSSDRTAGEQYF. Written as DNA, the CDR3 is TGCGCCAGCAGTTCGGACCGCACCGCCGGCGAGCAGTACTTC.

The chain uses TRBV10-3 and TRBJ2-1, with a possible D match to TRBD1 (6 bases). CDR1 is ENHRY and CDR2 is SYGVKD in the germline V gene. V lost 2 bases, J lost 1 base, and 9 bases lay in between. The CDR3 extends over 15 amino acids. CDR3 DNA sequence: TGTGCCATCAGTGAGGACAGGAGTTCCTACAATGAGCAGTTCTTC. It specifies CAISEDRSSYNEQFF.

The gene calls are TRBV5-1 and TRBJ2-7; perhaps TRBD2 as D (5 bases). The V gene lost 0 bases and the J gene lost 3 bases, with 7 bases spanning the gap. The germline V gene encodes CDR1 SGHRS and CDR2 YFSETQ. This CDR3 is built from 13 residues. In nucleotides, the CDR3 is TGCGCCAGCAGCTTGGGCCGGGACTACGAGCAGTACTTC. It translates to CASSLGRDYEQYF.

The sample holds many counts of this clonotype. V and J are TRBV12-3 or TRBV12-4 and TRBJ2-5; D remains ambiguous. The V and J ends lost 1 base and 2 bases respectively, with 8 bases between them. The CDR3 runs to 14 residues. CDR3 bases: TGTGCCAGCAGTTTAGTGGCTCTTCAAGAGACCCAGTACTTC. Translated, it gives CASSLVALQETQYF.

This clonotype showed up just a few times. The chain recombines TRBV20-1 with TRBJ2-2; TRBD1 aligns across 10 bases. CDR1 and CDR2 (germline): DFQATT, SNEGSKA (reference sequence). V lost 1 base, J lost 7 bases, and 6 bases stayed unmatched. The CDR3 has 15 residues. Here the CDR3 reads CSARGGTGVGGELFF. CDR3 sequence (DNA): TGCAGTGCTAGAGGGGGGACAGGGGTTGGCGGGGAGCTGTTTTTT.

This clonotype showed up many times. The V gene is TRBV6-1, the J gene TRBJ2-3; 8 nucleotides match TRBD2. J lost 4 bases, V lost 6 bases, and 9 bases had no gene match. CDR1 is MNHNS, CDR2 SASEGT, per germline. This CDR3 region has 15 residues. The CDR3 is CASSQGGGYSDTQYF. In DNA, the CDR3 is TGTGCCAGCAGCCAGGGCGGGGGGTACTCAGATACGCAGTATTTT.

V gene TRBV7-2 combines with J gene TRBJ2-5; possible D gene TRBD1, 5 bases. The V gene's germline CDR1 is SGHTA and CDR2 FQGNSA. The CDR3 extends over 14 amino acids. V lost 0 bases to trimming and J lost 1 base, with 6 bases between them. CDR3 region: CASSLATAQETQYF. For the CDR3, the DNA is TGTGCCAGCAGCTTAGCGACAGCCCAAGAGACCCAGTACTTC.

This clonotype was detected ten times or more. V and J are TRBV20-1 and TRBJ2-7; D remains ambiguous. With 6 bases removed from V and 2 bases from J, the gap between germline ends came to 17 bases. This CDR3 spans 14 amino acids. Germline-derived CDR1 and CDR2 are DFQATT and SNEGSKA (reference sequence). The CDR3, as DNA: TGCAGTGCCAACGGACGGATTGCAACCTACGAGCAGTACTTC. It specifies CSANGRIATYEQYF.

In its sample, this clonotype was seen many times. The V gene is TRBV5-1, the J gene TRBJ1-6; D unclear. Trimming removed 4 bases at V and 7 bases at J, with 21 bases between. The CDR3 consists of 17 residues. Germline CDR1 SGHRS, CDR2 YFSETQ. The DNA of the CDR3 is TGCGCCAGCAGCCCCGGGCTGTCGGGTTCTGAGAATTCACCCCTCCACTTT. Its translation: CASSPGLSGSENSPLHF. Supplemented by reference TRBV5-1 and TRBJ1-6, the full variable domain reads KAGVTQTPRYLIKTRGQQVTLSCSPISGHRSVSWYQQTPGQGLQFLFEYFSETQRNKGNFPGRFSGRQFSNSRSEMNVSTLELGDSALYLCASSPGLSGSENSPLHFGNGTRLTVT.

Many counts were recorded for this clonotype. V is TRBV7-3 and J is TRBJ2-1; the D gene is possibly TRBD1 (6 bases). Between the trimmed V and J ends, which lost 5 bases and 0 bases, there was a span of 17 bases. The CDR3 is made up of 17 amino acids. The V gene's germline CDR1 is SGHTA and CDR2 FQGTGA. The chain's CDR3 is CASSRNGQRASYNEQFF. The DNA for the CDR3 is TGTGCCAGCAGCCGTAATGGACAGCGAGCCTCCTACAATGAGCAGTTCTTC.

This clonotype came up many times. The rearrangement uses TRBV28 and TRBJ2-3, with 8 bases lining up with TRBD2. CDR3 size: 15 residues. Trimming cost V 2 bases and J 4 bases; bases outside gene matches: 5. Germline V gene data show CDR1 as MDHEN and CDR2 as SYDVKM. The chain's CDR3 is CASSLALAGADTQYF. Written as DNA, the CDR3 is TGTGCCAGCAGTTTAGCGCTAGCGGGTGCAGATACGCAGTATTTT. The variable domain in full, with the rest retrieved from reference TRBV28 and TRBJ2-3, is DVKVTQSSRYLVKRTGEKVFLECVQDMDHENMFWYRQDPGLGLRLIYFSYDVKMKEKGDIPEGYSVSREKKERFSLILESASTNQTSMYLCASSLALAGADTQYFGPGTRLTVL.

This clonotype was detected many times. The chain is built from TRBV20-1 and TRBJ2-1; TRBD2 might be the D (7 bases). The CDR3 extends over 13 amino acids. Germline CDR1 DFQATT, CDR2 SNEGSKA (reference sequence). V was pared by 3 bases and J by 8 bases, with 14 bases between. The CDR3 sequence: CSARRGLNYEQFF. CDR3 nucleotides: TGCAGTGCTAGGCGGGGGCTAAATTATGAGCAGTTCTTC.

The gene calls are TRBV3-1 and TRBJ1-3, with D possibly TRBD1 on 5 matching bases. The CDR3 is 16 residues long. Trimming cost V 0 bases and J 0 bases, with 9 bases left between them. The germline V gene has CDR1 LGHDT and CDR2 YNNKEL (reference sequence). In DNA form, the CDR3 reads TGTGCCAGCAGCCAAGATGTAGGGGCCTCTGGAAACACCATATATTTT. Translation gives CASSQDVGASGNTIYF. Combining the CDR3 with reference TRBV3-1 and TRBJ1-3 gives the whole variable domain DTAVSQTPKYLVTQMGNDKSIKCEQNLGHDTMYWYKQDSKKFLKIMFSYNNKELIINETVPNRFSPKSPDKAHLNLHINSLELGDSAVYFCASSQDVGASGNTIYFGEGSWLTVV.

This clonotype was seen a few times. The chain's CDR3 is CASSLGLAGSQAEQFF. The CDR3, as DNA: TGTGCCAGCAGTCTGGGACTAGCGGGGAGCCAAGCCGAGCAGTTCTTC. V is TRBV27 and J is TRBJ2-1, with 13 bases matching TRBD2. There are 16 residues in the CDR3. Trimming cost V 5 bases and J 10 bases; bases outside gene matches: 11. Germline V CDR1 and CDR2: MNHEY, SMNVEV (reference sequence).

This clonotype was observed at least ten times. V usage is TRBV5-6 and J usage is TRBJ2-3; D may be TRBD2 (6 bases). Between the trimmed V and J ends, which lost 4 bases and 2 bases, there was a span of 17 bases. The CDR3 is 16 amino acids. Germline V gene data show CDR1 as SGHDT and CDR2 as YYEEEE. CDR3 region: CASSLRGSGNTDTQYF. In DNA, the CDR3 is TGTGCCAGCAGCCTGAGAGGTAGCGGAAACACAGATACGCAGTATTTT.

This clonotype was found a few times. J is TRBJ2-1 and V is TRBV7-9; no reliable D call. Germline lookup yields CDR1 SEHNR and CDR2 FQNEAQ (reference sequence). The CDR3 is 13 residues long. V shed 8 bases and J shed 6 bases, with 14 bases lying between them. This CDR3 reads CASLGSVTNEQFF. Here the CDR3 DNA reads TGTGCCAGCCTCGGGTCCGTTACCAATGAGCAGTTCTTC.

With respect to this clonotype: With a much larger clone just one base away, this may be a read error. The chain joins TRBV29-1 to TRBJ2-5, with D possibly TRBD2 on 5 matching bases. CDR1 and CDR2 from the germline V gene are SQVTM and ANQGSEA. This CDR3 contains 14 residues. CDR3 bases: TGCAGCGCCTGCTTGGCCGTAGATTGGGAGACCCCGTACTTC. It is translated as CSACLAVDWETPYF.

This clonotype came up many times. The genes are TRBV7-9 and TRBJ2-7; tentative D call: TRBD1 (6 bases). The CDR3 has 14 amino acids. Germline lookup yields CDR1 SEHNR and CDR2 FQNEAQ (reference sequence). Trimming removed 1 base at V and 4 bases at J, with 11 bases between. CDR3 loop: CASSLGSRGYEQYF. CDR3 nucleotide sequence: TGTGCCAGCAGCTTAGGAAGCAGGGGATACGAGCAGTACTTC.

This clonotype was seen ten or more times. CDR3 coding DNA: TGTGCCAGCGAAGCGGCGGGAGATGTGTCAGAGACCCAGTACTTC. Its protein is CASEAAGDVSETQYF. The chain combines TRBV6-1 with TRBJ2-5; 7 bases align to TRBD2. Germline values: CDR1 MNHNS, CDR2 SASEGT. CDR3 size: 15 residues. The V segment lost 8 bases and the J segment 4 bases; nucleotides outside the gene matches: 13.

In its sample, this clonotype was seen many times. J is TRBJ2-1 and V is TRBV20-1; perhaps TRBD2 as D (5 bases). The V end lost 3 bases, the J end lost 4 bases, and 10 bases lay between the germline ends. Per germline, CDR1 DFQATT and CDR2 SNEGSKA (reference sequence). This CDR3 region has 13 residues. The CDR3 reads CSASARTYNEQFF. DNA for the CDR3: TGCAGTGCTAGCGCTAGGACTTACAATGAGCAGTTCTTC.

This clonotype was recorded at least ten times. Written as DNA, the CDR3 is TGTGCCAGCAGCATGACAGATTTGAACACCGGGGAGCTGTTTTTT. This sequence encodes CASSMTDLNTGELFF. This chain connects TRBV9 to TRBJ2-2; D is perhaps TRBD1 (5 bases). The CDR3 totals 15 residues. Germline V gives CDR1 SGDLS, CDR2 YYNGEE. Deletions cut 4 bases from V and 1 base from J, with 11 bases between. Using reference TRBV9 and TRBJ2-2 for the parts outside the CDR3, the full variable domain is DSGVTQTPKHLITATGQRVTLRCSPRSGDLSVYWYQQSLDQGLQFLIQYYNGEERAKGNILERFSAQQFPDLHSELNLSSLELGDSALYFCASSMTDLNTGELFFGEGSRLTVL.

The chain joins TRBV27 to TRBJ2-7, with TRBD2 identical over 7 bases. The J segment lost 2 bases and the V segment lost 7 bases, leaving 8 bases of the junction unmatched. In germline, CDR1 is MNHEY, CDR2 SMNVEV (reference sequence). The CDR3 has 14 amino acids. Written as DNA, the CDR3 is TGTGCCAGCACCAGGGCTAGCGGACCCTACGAGCAGTACTTC. Its translation is CASTRASGPYEQYF.

This clonotype was observed many times. This sequence joins TRBV20-1 and TRBJ2-3, with 12 bases identical to TRBD2. The CDR3 loop spans 16 amino acids. The junction had 10 bases not matched to a gene; V was cut back by 6 bases and J by 3 bases. Germline CDR1 is DFQATT and CDR2 is SNEGSKA (reference sequence). CDR3 in DNA: TGCAGTGCCGCCCTGAAGACTAGCGGGAGTACAGATACGCAGTATTTT. As protein: CSAALKTSGSTDTQYF.